The 14 T cell receptor beta chains listed next were all sequenced from one sample in a study of blood T cell repertoires in COVID-19. Assay used: immunoSEQ multiplex PCR; TCRdb lists only in-frame clones, some missing. The table has 40,000 to 50,000 clones, around 80% seen once; the top ten hold roughly 27%. The sample was peripheral blood. The receptors come from a man between 70 and 80 years old with acute or convalescent COVID-19.

The chain uses TRBV4-1 and TRBJ1-6; 7 bases align to TRBD1. The CDR3 loop spans 16 amino acids. Trimming removed 2 bases from V and 7 bases from J; junction bases left unmatched: 8. The germline CDR1 and CDR2 sequences are MGHRA and YSYEKL. CDR3 sequence (DNA): TGCGCCAGCAGCCAACACCTCACGACAGGGAATTCACCCCTCCACTTT. It yields the protein CASSQHLTTGNSPLHF.

The sample holds a few counts of this clone. This sequence joins TRBV11-3 and TRBJ2-3; D might be TRBD2 (5 bases). V dropped 4 bases and J dropped 0 bases, with 8 bases sitting between them. The length of the CDR3 is 14 residues. The germline gives CDR1 SGHNT, CDR2 YENEEA. CDR3 in amino acids: CASSYRTSTDTQYF. The CDR3 DNA reads TGTGCCAGCAGCTACCGGACTAGCACAGATACGCAGTATTTT.

This chain connects TRBV4-1 to TRBJ1-5; TRBD1 is a possible D gene (6 bases). The germline V gene encodes CDR1 MGHRA and CDR2 YSYEKL. V was trimmed by 7 bases and J by 4 bases, leaving 11 bases between them. This CDR3 region has 13 residues. CDR3 region: CASIQGENQPQHF. The DNA of the CDR3 is TGCGCCAGCATACAGGGCGAGAATCAGCCCCAGCATTTT.

This clone was seen a few times. The V gene is TRBV7-9, the J gene TRBJ1-2; the D is unclear. The CDR3 is 14 amino acids. V dropped 1 base and J dropped 1 base, with 7 bases sitting between them. CDR1 SEHNR and CDR2 FQNEAQ come from the germline V gene (reference sequence). In DNA, the CDR3 is TGTGCCAGCAGCTTAGTAGGAGTTAACTATGGCTACACCTTC. Translation gives CASSLVGVNYGYTF.

This rearrangement joins TRBV7-2 to TRBJ2-3; D call uncertain. This CDR3 comprises 14 residues. Per germline, CDR1 SGHTA and CDR2 FQGNSA. V dropped 5 bases and J dropped 4 bases, with 13 bases sitting between them. The CDR3 protein is CASSPRVASDTQYF. The CDR3 region has the DNA TGTGCCAGCAGCCCCCGCGTAGCTTCAGATACGCAGTATTTT. The full variable domain, completed using reference TRBV7-2 and TRBJ2-3, is GAGVSQSPSNKVTEKGKDVELRCDPISGHTALYWYRQSLGQGLEFLIYFQGNSAPDKSGLPSDRFSAERTGGSVSTLTIQRTQQEDSAVYLCASSPRVASDTQYFGPGTRLTVL.

The genes are TRBV19 and TRBJ2-7; D remains unclear. The V gene lost 3 bases and the J gene lost 0 bases, with 12 bases spanning the gap. This CDR3 comprises 15 residues. Germline values: CDR1 LNHDA, CDR2 SQIVND (reference sequence). CDR3 in amino acids: CASSMGDSRSYEQYF. The CDR3 DNA reads as TGTGCCAGTAGTATGGGTGACTCGCGCTCCTACGAGCAGTACTTC.

CDR3 sequence reads: CASRTQETQYF. CDR3 nucleotides: TGTGCCAGCAGGACTCAAGAGACCCAGTACTTC. V gene TRBV2 combines with J gene TRBJ2-5; no definite D call. The germline gives CDR1 SNHLY, CDR2 FYNNEI. CDR3 size: 11 residues. V lost 6 bases and J lost 2, with 4 bases in between.

The chain has TRBV4-3 and TRBJ2-3, with TRBD1 as a possible D gene (6 bases). Germline V gives CDR1 LGHNA, CDR2 YSLEER. V gave up 1 base and J gave up 3 bases, with 17 bases separating them. This CDR3 spans 17 amino acids. In DNA, the CDR3 is TGCGCCAGCAGCCAAGCGCCAGGGGCCGTAAGAACAGATACGCAGTATTTT. This codes for CASSQAPGAVRTDTQYF.

The chain recombines TRBV6-2 or TRBV6-3 with TRBJ2-1; 8 bases are shared with TRBD1. V lost 2 bases and J lost 15; bases outside the gene matches: 9. CDR3 size: 13 residues. CDR1 and CDR2 (germline): MNHEY, SVGEGT. CDR3 region: CASSYRVGTGWFF. The CDR3 DNA reads as TGTGCCAGCAGTTACCGTGTGGGGACAGGCTGGTTCTTC.

The chain uses TRBV6-1 and TRBJ2-7, with D perhaps matching TRBD2 (5 bases). Germline V CDR1 and CDR2: MNHNS, SASEGT. The CDR3 length is 16 residues. The V end lost 1 base, the J end lost 6 bases, and 19 bases lay between the germline ends. CDR3 in amino acids: CASSEGQDLRRSEQYF. In DNA form, the CDR3 reads TGTGCCAGCAGTGAAGGGCAGGACTTGCGTAGGAGCGAGCAGTACTTC.

J is TRBJ1-1 and V is TRBV7-9, with unresolved D. V dropped 5 bases and J dropped 0 bases, with 7 bases sitting between them. This CDR3 spans 13 amino acids. Germline V gene lookup returns CDR1 SEHNR and CDR2 FQNEAQ (reference sequence). This CDR3 reads CASSAHMNTEAFF. As DNA, the CDR3 is TGTGCCAGCAGCGCCCACATGAACACTGAAGCTTTCTTT.

This clone was seen at least ten times. The J gene is TRBJ1-1, the V gene TRBV7-9, with D tentatively TRBD1 (6 bases). Per germline, CDR1 SEHNR and CDR2 FQNEAQ (reference sequence). The CDR3 runs to 15 residues. V was trimmed by 5 bases and J by 5 bases, leaving 18 bases between them. The CDR3 spells CASSRDGGARTEAFF. The CDR3 DNA sequence: TGTGCCAGCAGCCGGGACGGGGGGGCAAGGACTGAAGCTTTCTTT.

In DNA, the CDR3 is TGTGCCAGCAGCGTAGGACAGGGACTTAGTAATGAGCAGTTCTTC. This codes for CASSVGQGLSNEQFF. This chain joins TRBV9 and TRBJ2-1, with D possibly matching TRBD1 (7 bases). This CDR3 contains 15 residues. Per the germline V gene, CDR1 is SGDLS and CDR2 is YYNGEE. V was trimmed by 0 bases and J by 7 bases, leaving 14 bases between them.

The J gene is TRBJ2-5, the V gene TRBV3-1 (or the pseudogene TRBV3-2), with D uncertain. CDR1 is LGHDT and CDR2 is YNNKEL in the germline V gene (reference sequence). The CDR3 has 12 amino acids. V lost 1 base and J lost 2, with 2 bases in between. CDR3 bases: TGTGCCAGCAGCCAAGTACAAGAGACCCAGTACTTC. Translation: CASSQVQETQYF.